Below, 19 T cell receptor beta chains from the same sample are listed, as sequenced in a study of cytomegalovirus exposure and HLA in healthy donors (dated by TCRdb to 2016 to 2017). Library generation was performed with the immunoSEQ multiplex PCR assay. For the multiplex PCR, a mixture combining 60 forward primers for TCR Vbeta segments and 13 reverse primers for TCR Jbeta segments was used. The clones in this table, taken by TCRdb from immuneACCESS, are in-frame only. Not every clone is retained; where verified, under half of the shortfall comes from an unresolved V gene, and the cause of the rest is unknown. This sample holds over 100,000 clones; 70% were observed only once. The ten top clones hold roughly 8.7% of the sample. The specimen sequenced was PBMCs. The receptors were sampled from a man aged 30 to 39 in good health and CMV-seropositive.

The chain couples TRBV4-3 to TRBJ1-3; D gene unclear. Trimming cost V 4 bases and J 0 bases, with 10 bases left between them. The CDR3 runs to 15 residues. The V gene's germline CDR1 is LGHNA and CDR2 YSLEER. CDR3 nucleotides: TGCGCCAGCAGCCTCCTGTCCAGCTCTGGAAACACCATATATTTT. Its translation is CASSLLSSSGNTIYF.

This clone has just a few counts. This chain uses TRBV7-3 with TRBJ2-1; 8 positions agree with TRBD2. From germline, CDR1 is SGHTA and CDR2 FQGTGA. V was clipped by 5 bases and J by 0 bases; unmatched bases: 6. The CDR3 has 16 residues. CDR3 loop: CASSTSGGASYNEQFF. The CDR3 bases are TGTGCCAGCAGCACAAGCGGGGGCGCCTCCTACAATGAGCAGTTCTTC.

The chain carries TRBV6-1 and TRBJ1-4; the D gene is possibly TRBD1 (5 bases). V lost 2 bases to trimming and J lost 5 bases, with 6 bases between them. Germline-derived CDR1 and CDR2 are MNHNS and SASEGT. This CDR3 is 13 amino acids long. CDR3 nucleotide sequence: TGTGCCAGCAGTGAACCAGGGAATGAAAAACTGTTTTTT. Translation: CASSEPGNEKLFF.

The chain recombines TRBV11-3 with TRBJ2-6, with D perhaps TRBD1 (5 bases). V lost 5 bases to trimming and J lost 4 bases, with 6 bases between them. The CDR3 consists of 13 residues. Germline lookup yields CDR1 SGHNT and CDR2 YENEEA. The CDR3 DNA sequence: TGTGCCAGCAGCAGGACAGGGGCCAACGTCCTGACTTTC. Encoded protein: CASSRTGANVLTF.

The J gene is TRBJ2-3, the V gene TRBV9; 15 nucleotides align to TRBD2. This CDR3 has 17 amino acids. The J segment lost 4 bases and the V segment lost 4 bases, leaving 7 bases of the junction unmatched. Germline V CDR1 and CDR2: SGDLS, YYNGEE. CDR3 DNA sequence: TGTGCCAGCAGCCTGCGGACTAGCGGGAGGGGGGCAGATACGCAGTATTTT. This sequence encodes CASSLRTSGRGADTQYF.

The chain has TRBV6-5 and TRBJ1-1; D gene ambiguous. V lost 2 bases and J lost 1, with 5 bases in between. Germline-derived CDR1 and CDR2 are MNHEY and SVGAGI. The CDR3 length is 13 residues. CDR3 bases: TGTGCCAGCAGTTACCTCAGGAACACTGAAGCTTTCTTT. Its translation is CASSYLRNTEAFF.

This clone has only a few counts. This chain links TRBV11-2 with TRBJ2-7; possibly TRBD2 for D (5 bases). This CDR3 region has 14 residues. Per the germline V gene, CDR1 is SGHAT and CDR2 is FQNNGV. Trimming removed 0 bases from V and 4 bases from J, with 10 bases in between. The CDR3 DNA follows: TGTGCCAGCAGCTTAGATCTCGGGGATTACGAGCAGTACGTC. Protein sequence: CASSLDLGDYEQYV.

The gene calls are TRBV11-1 and TRBJ2-5; tentatively, D is TRBD2 (5 bases). This CDR3 spans 13 amino acids. Germline CDR1 reads SGHAT; CDR2 reads FQDESV (reference sequence). V dropped 5 bases and J dropped 5 bases, with 12 bases sitting between them. The CDR3 region has the DNA TGTGCCAGCAGCCGAGGGATTTGGGAGACCCAGTACTTC. Its translation is CASSRGIWETQYF.

This clone occurred a few times. The chain uses TRBV7-2 and TRBJ2-1, with 7 bases identical to TRBD2. From germline, CDR1 is SGHTA and CDR2 FQGNSA. V lost 5 bases and J lost 9; bases outside the gene matches: 13. This CDR3 region has 15 residues. CDR3 loop: CASSGGGQLRGEQFF. For the CDR3, the DNA is TGTGCCAGCAGCGGGGGGGGTCAGCTAAGGGGTGAGCAGTTCTTC.

The J gene is TRBJ2-2, the V gene TRBV28; 8 bases map to TRBD1. This CDR3 contains 18 residues. Per the germline V gene, CDR1 is MDHEN and CDR2 is SYDVKM. The trim removed 4 bases at V and 7 bases at J, leaving 17 bases unmatched. CDR3: CASSSIYLSGQGGGELFF. The CDR3 DNA follows: TGTGCCAGCAGTTCCATTTACCTATCTGGACAGGGTGGCGGGGAGCTGTTTTTT.

The chain carries TRBV10-2 and TRBJ1-3; D gene ambiguous. The germline V gene encodes CDR1 WSHSY and CDR2 SAAADI. The CDR3 extends over 16 amino acids. V was shortened by 2 bases and J by 4 bases, with 15 bases between the two germline ends. CDR3 residues: CASSEAHPREGNTIYF. The DNA of the CDR3 is TGCGCCAGCAGTGAGGCCCACCCCCGTGAGGGAAACACCATATATTTT.

The J gene is TRBJ2-1, the V gene TRBV5-1; 9 positions match TRBD2. J gave up 7 bases and V 1 base, and 6 bases lay outside the gene matches. Germline CDR1 and CDR2: SGHRS and YFSETQ. CDR3 size: 15 residues. The CDR3 is CASSLNAGGPNEQFF. The CDR3 nucleotides are TGCGCCAGCAGCTTGAACGCGGGGGGGCCGAATGAGCAGTTCTTC.

This chain joins TRBV5-1 and TRBJ2-1, with 9 bases fitting TRBD1. Germline CDR1 reads SGHRS; CDR2 reads YFSETQ. This CDR3 comprises 15 residues. V was clipped by 6 bases and J by 5 bases; unmatched bases: 9. The CDR3 DNA sequence: TGCGCCAGCACTCCGGGACAGGGTACCCACAATGAGCAGTTCTTC. Encoded protein: CASTPGQGTHNEQFF.

There are a few counts of this clone. V is TRBV10-3 and J is TRBJ1-4, with a weak D call TRBD1 (5 bases). The CDR3 totals 13 residues. Trimming stripped 6 bases from V and 8 bases from J, with 13 bases between. Germline V CDR1 and CDR2: ENHRY, SYGVKD. In nucleotides, the CDR3 is TGTGCCATCAGCCAGGACAATTTGGAAAAACTGTTTTTT. This encodes CAISQDNLEKLFF.

The J gene is TRBJ1-4, the V gene TRBV4-1; D is ambiguous. Trimming shortened V by 0 bases and J by 8 bases, and 7 bases separated the two germline ends. This CDR3 is built from 13 residues. Germline V lookup: CDR1 MGHRA, CDR2 YSYEKL. CDR3 DNA sequence: TGCGCCAGCAGCCAAGAAGAGATGGAAAAACTGTTTTTT. It translates to CASSQEEMEKLFF.

The chain carries TRBV11-2 and TRBJ2-7, with 15 positions matching TRBD2. The V segment lost 0 bases and the J segment 0 bases; nucleotides outside the gene matches: 6. This CDR3 is 19 amino acids long. The germline V gene encodes CDR1 SGHAT and CDR2 FQNNGV. CDR3 DNA sequence: TGTGCCAGCAGCTTAGATCAGGGACTAGCGGGGGGTTTCTCCTACGAGCAGTACTTC. It is translated as CASSLDQGLAGGFSYEQYF.

A few counts support this clone. The rearrangement joins TRBV14 to TRBJ1-3; 7 bases match TRBD1. Germline trimming cut 0 bases from V and 0 bases from J; bases unmatched to any gene: 5. The CDR3 is made up of 17 amino acids. Per the germline V gene, CDR1 is SGHDN and CDR2 is FVKESK. The CDR3 sequence: CASSQDQGQLSGNTIYF. CDR3 in DNA: TGTGCCAGCAGCCAAGATCAGGGACAGCTCTCTGGAAACACCATATATTTT.

The chain recombines TRBV27 with TRBJ1-1; maybe TRBD1 (5 bases). V gave up 2 bases and J gave up 6 bases, with 13 bases separating them. The CDR3 contains 14 residues. Looked up from germline, CDR1 is MNHEY and CDR2 is SMNVEV (reference sequence). The CDR3: CASSLQGFSAEAFF. The CDR3 nucleotides read TGTGCCAGCAGTTTACAGGGATTTTCCGCTGAAGCTTTCTTT.

J is TRBJ2-3 and V is TRBV12-5; 7 nucleotides line up with TRBD2. Germline loops: CDR1 LGHNT, CDR2 FRNRAP. This CDR3 is 17 amino acids long. V lost 0 bases and J lost 1; bases outside the gene matches: 7. This chain's CDR3 is CASGLVLGRGGTDTQYF. CDR3 DNA sequence: TGTGCTAGTGGTTTGGTCCTCGGTCGGGGGGGCACAGATACGCAGTATTTT.